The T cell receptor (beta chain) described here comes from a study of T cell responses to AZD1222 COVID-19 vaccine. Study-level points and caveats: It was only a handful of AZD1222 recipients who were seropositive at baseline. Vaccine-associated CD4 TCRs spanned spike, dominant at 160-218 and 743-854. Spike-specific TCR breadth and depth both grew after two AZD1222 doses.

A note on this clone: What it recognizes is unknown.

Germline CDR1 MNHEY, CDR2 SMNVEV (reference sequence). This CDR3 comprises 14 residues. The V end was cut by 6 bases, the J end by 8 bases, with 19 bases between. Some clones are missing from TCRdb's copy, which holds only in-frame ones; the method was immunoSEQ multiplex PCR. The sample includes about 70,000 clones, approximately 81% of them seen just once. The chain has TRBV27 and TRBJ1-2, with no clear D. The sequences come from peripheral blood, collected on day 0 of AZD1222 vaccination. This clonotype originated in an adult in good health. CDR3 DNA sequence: TGTGCCAGCAGCGGGAGGACGGCCTCGGGGGGCTACACCTTC. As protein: CASSGRTASGGYTF.